A selection of T cell receptor beta chains follows, all from one sample in a study of T cells in Graves' hyperthyroidism and ophthalmopathy. TCRdb itself ran the multiplex PCR reads through MiXCR, one entry per CDR3 protein. In the table there are a few hundred thousand distinct CDR3 sequences, more than 14% of which are singletons. Sequencing was carried out using blood. The receptors stem from a woman aged 25 to 45 with Graves' ophthalmopathy. Both conserved end residues are part of each CDR3. Fields, in order: D gene, V gene, J gene, clone size, CDR3 protein, CDR3 DNA. A D gene is named only where the DNA matches it firmly. Expanded clones are given a class, and other clones once, few, many or no size at all.

d_call: .
v_call: TRBV7-9
j_call: TRBJ1-4
clone_size: .
cdr3_aa: CASSPRVPSGATNEKLFF
cdr3_nt: TGTGCCAGCAGCCCTAGGGTTCCTTCAGGTGCAACTAATGAAAAACTGTTTTTT

d_call: .
v_call: TRBV20-1
j_call: TRBJ1-2
clone_size: many
cdr3_aa: CSAADSNYGYTF
cdr3_nt: TGCAGTGCCGCGGACTCAAACTATGGCTACACCTTC

d_call: TRBD1
v_call: TRBV20-1
j_call: TRBJ2-1
clone_size: many
cdr3_aa: CSARATLGGVEQFF
cdr3_nt: TGCAGTGCTAGGGCCACTCTAGGGGGCGTTGAGCAGTTCTTC

d_call: TRBD1
v_call: TRBV9
j_call: TRBJ2-2
clone_size: .
cdr3_aa: CASSVAGTGAPGELFF
cdr3_nt: TGTGCCAGCAGCGTAGCTGGGACAGGGGCTCCCGGGGAGCTGTTTTTT

d_call: TRBD1
v_call: TRBV20-1
j_call: TRBJ2-3
clone_size: many
cdr3_aa: CSARTGGATDTQYF
cdr3_nt: TGCAGTGCTAGGACAGGGGGCGCAACAGATACGCAGTATTTT

d_call: .
v_call: TRBV12-3/TRBV12-4
j_call: TRBJ2-5
clone_size: .
cdr3_aa: CASSFRLGPTFGETQYF
cdr3_nt: TGTGCCAGCAGTTTCCGATTGGGGCCTACCTTCGGGGAGACCCAGTACTTC

d_call: .
v_call: TRBV20-1
j_call: TRBJ2-5
clone_size: many
cdr3_aa: CSARSYTSGQETQYF
cdr3_nt: TGCAGTGCTAGAAGCTACACAAGCGGTCAAGAGACCCAGTACTTC

d_call: TRBD1
v_call: TRBV27
j_call: TRBJ2-6
clone_size: once
cdr3_aa: CASRPITGDVLTF
cdr3_nt: TGTGCCAGCAGACCAATTACAGGGGACGTCCTGACTTTC

d_call: .
v_call: TRBV10-1
j_call: TRBJ1-2
clone_size: few
cdr3_aa: CASSRELSGGYTF
cdr3_nt: TGCGCCAGCAGCAGGGAGCTATCGGGAGGCTACACCTTC

d_call: TRBD2
v_call: TRBV30
j_call: TRBJ2-1
clone_size: .
cdr3_aa: CAWLTGTRVSHEQFF
cdr3_nt: TGTGCCTGGCTTACCGGGACTAGGGTTTCACATGAGCAGTTCTTC

d_call: .
v_call: TRBV13
j_call: TRBJ2-3
clone_size: many
cdr3_aa: CASSLQSTDTQYF
cdr3_nt: TGTGCCAGCAGCTTACAGAGCACAGATACGCAGTATTTT

d_call: .
v_call: TRBV9
j_call: TRBJ2-1
clone_size: many
cdr3_aa: CASSVESEIRFYNEQFF
cdr3_nt: TGTGCCAGCAGCGTAGAAAGCGAGATAAGATTTTACAATGAGCAGTTCTTC

d_call: .
v_call: TRBV11-3
j_call: TRBJ2-1
clone_size: many
cdr3_aa: CASSLGRPNEQFF
cdr3_nt: TGTGCCAGCAGCTTGGGACGACCGAATGAGCAGTTCTTC

d_call: TRBD2
v_call: TRBV28
j_call: TRBJ2-3
clone_size: many
cdr3_aa: CASSGGGGHRRADTQYF
cdr3_nt: TGTGCCAGCAGTGGGGGCGGGGGGCACCGTAGGGCAGATACGCAGTATTTT

d_call: TRBD1
v_call: TRBV20-1
j_call: TRBJ1-2
clone_size: many
cdr3_aa: CSARDDRGYGYTF
cdr3_nt: TGCAGTGCTAGAGATGACAGGGGCTATGGCTACACCTTC

d_call: TRBD2
v_call: TRBV20-1
j_call: TRBJ2-3
clone_size: many
cdr3_aa: CSASLGLAGTTDTQYF
cdr3_nt: TGCAGTGCTAGTCTGGGACTAGCGGGGACCACAGATACGCAGTATTTT

d_call: TRBD2
v_call: TRBV6-5
j_call: TRBJ2-2
clone_size: few
cdr3_aa: CASSYLGPGGNTGELFF
cdr3_nt: TGTGCCAGCAGTTACCTGGGGCCGGGGGGGAACACCGGGGAGCTGTTTTTT

d_call: TRBD1
v_call: TRBV10-1
j_call: TRBJ1-1
clone_size: many
cdr3_aa: CARLRQGEYMNTEAFF
cdr3_nt: TGCGCCAGACTAAGACAGGGCGAATACATGAACACTGAAGCTTTCTTT

d_call: .
v_call: TRBV24-1
j_call: TRBJ1-5
clone_size: many
cdr3_aa: CATSDTGRSNQPQHF
cdr3_nt: TGTGCCACCAGTGACACGGGACGGAGCAATCAGCCCCAGCATTTT

d_call: .
v_call: TRBV30
j_call: TRBJ1-4
clone_size: many
cdr3_aa: CAWTGRFREKLFF
cdr3_nt: TGTGCCTGGACCGGACGGTTCCGTGAAAAACTGTTTTTT

d_call: .
v_call: TRBV20-1
j_call: TRBJ2-1
clone_size: many
cdr3_aa: CSARDLRSSYNEQFF
cdr3_nt: TGCAGTGCTAGAGATCTTCGGAGCTCCTACAATGAGCAGTTCTTC

d_call: .
v_call: TRBV20-1
j_call: TRBJ1-1
clone_size: many
cdr3_aa: CSARFQREGMNTEAFF
cdr3_nt: TGCAGTGCTAGGTTCCAGAGGGAAGGGATGAACACTGAAGCTTTCTTT

d_call: .
v_call: TRBV7-3
j_call: TRBJ2-3
clone_size: .
cdr3_aa: CASSFRPTDTQYF
cdr3_nt: TGTGCCAGCAGCTTCCGGCCCACAGATACGCAGTATTTT

d_call: TRBD2
v_call: TRBV12-3/TRBV12-4
j_call: TRBJ2-1
clone_size: many
cdr3_aa: CASSLVLSGGAGNEQFF
cdr3_nt: TGTGCCAGCAGCCTCGTGCTTAGCGGGGGGGCCGGCAATGAGCAGTTCTTC

d_call: .
v_call: TRBV7-8
j_call: TRBJ2-3
clone_size: .
cdr3_aa: CASSLRGGPGTDTQYF
cdr3_nt: TGTGCCAGCAGCTTAAGGGGGGGGCCTGGCACAGATACGCAGTATTTT

d_call: TRBD2
v_call: TRBV6-1
j_call: TRBJ2-5
clone_size: .
cdr3_aa: CASSVAGGPVIETQYF
cdr3_nt: TGTGCCAGCAGCGTAGCGGGGGGGCCGGTTATCGAGACCCAGTACTTC

d_call: TRBD1
v_call: TRBV6-5
j_call: TRBJ2-2
clone_size: many
cdr3_aa: CASSSTGGTGELFF
cdr3_nt: TGTGCCAGCAGTTCCACAGGGGGCACCGGGGAGCTGTTTTTT

d_call: .
v_call: TRBV20-1
j_call: TRBJ2-1
clone_size: many
cdr3_aa: CSARAGSYNEQFF
cdr3_nt: TGCAGTGCTAGAGCGGGCTCCTACAATGAGCAGTTCTTC

d_call: TRBD2
v_call: TRBV12-3/TRBV12-4
j_call: TRBJ2-3
clone_size: many
cdr3_aa: CASSTSGGNTDTQYF
cdr3_nt: TGTGCCAGCAGTACTAGCGGGGGAAACACAGATACGCAGTATTTT